This TCR beta chain was sequenced in a study of cytomegalovirus exposure and HLA in healthy donors. Findings and caveats of the study: Generally TCR sequences proved uncommon, though certain public TCRs appeared in numerous donors. The study flagged some 170 TCR beta chains as cytomegalovirus-associated.

The assay was immunoSEQ multiplex PCR, and TCRdb's table has in-frame clones only and misses some. Here the sample spans 250,000 or so clones, 90% being singletons. This CDR3 contains 11 residues. CDR1 and CDR2 (germline): MDHEN, SYDVKM. V was cut by 3 bases and J by 7 bases, with 4 bases left in between. Donors were drawn from the approximately 120-subject validation cohort, separate from the approximately 670-subject first cohort. As for this clone: Its antigen is undetermined.

The gene calls are TRBV28 and TRBJ1-5; unclear D gene. The sequencing sample was made of PBMCs. The origin of this receptor is a woman under 30 in good health and CMV-seronegative. CDR3 coding DNA: TGTGCCAGCAGTTTCCCGCAGCCCCAGCATTTT. It specifies CASSFPQPQHF.